The rows below give T cell receptor beta chains drawn from one sample of a study of control samples from healthy donors and cancer patients. Produced via immunoSEQ multiplex PCR; TCRdb's table is partial and in-frame only. The sample comprises about 130,000 clones, 88% of which are singletons, and approximately 3.2% rests with the top ten. Sequences were obtained from blood. These receptors all stem from a man in his fifties in good health. The CDR3 runs from the conserved cysteine through the conserved F or W. D genes are given only for firm matches. Clone size is shown for a subset of rows, as once, few, many or a class of expanded clone.

len	v_gene	abundance	d_gene	j_gene	CDR3nt	CDR3aa
19	TRBV7-8	.	TRBD1	TRBJ1-6	TGTGCCAGCAGCTTAGCTCCGGGACAGCGGAGGGAGGTTAATTCACCCCTCCACTTT	CASSLAPGQRREVNSPLHF
13	TRBV7-2	.	.	TRBJ1-5	TGTGCCAGCAGCTTCGGTAGCAATCAGCCCCAGCATTTT	CASSFGSNQPQHF
14	TRBV3-1/TRBV3-2	.	TRBD2	TRBJ2-7	TGTGCCAGCAGCCCTGGACTCTCGGGGGGGGAGCAGTACTTC	CASSPGLSGGEQYF
15	TRBV2	.	.	TRBJ1-5	TGTGCCAGCAGTGGGAGAGGGATAAGCAATCAGCCCCAGCATTTT	CASSGRGISNQPQHF
14	TRBV18	once	.	TRBJ1-6	TGTGCCAGCTCACCACCGCGGGCGGCTGGAACCCTCCACTTT	CASSPPRAAGTLHF
19	TRBV5-4	.	.	TRBJ1-1	TGTGCCAGCAGCTTGTCGTTAGGGTTTGGGGCTGAGGTGGACACTGAAGCTTTCTTT	CASSLSLGFGAEVDTEAFF
14	TRBV19	.	.	TRBJ1-5	TGTGCCAGTAGTTTCTCGGGGGCGAGCCAGCCCCAGCATTTT	CASSFSGASQPQHF
17	TRBV27	once	.	TRBJ1-5	TGTGCCAGCAGTGGAGGTTCTGGGGGCAAAAACAATCAGCCCCAGCATTTT	CASSGGSGGKNNQPQHF
14	TRBV19	.	.	TRBJ2-1	TGTGCCAGTAGTATCTTGGAGGGGGCCGATGAGCAGTTCTTC	CASSILEGADEQFF
16	TRBV10-3	.	.	TRBJ1-1	TGTGCCATCAGCTCCTGGAGTCCCGTTTTGAACACTGAAGCTTTCTTT	CAISSWSPVLNTEAFF
13	TRBV30	.	TRBD2	TRBJ2-3	TGTGCCTGGAGTGTAGGACTAGCGGGGTTTTTGTATTTT	CAWSVGLAGFLYF
16	TRBV21-1	.	.	TRBJ2-7	TGTGCCAGCAGCAGACACCGGGACAGGGGACCCTACGAGCAGTACTTC	CASSRHRDRGPYEQYF
16	TRBV5-1	.	TRBD1	TRBJ2-2	TGCGCCAGCAGCCCTGGGGGACAGGGAGCCACCGGGGAGCTGTTTTTT	CASSPGGQGATGELFF
15	TRBV25-1	.	TRBD2	TRBJ2-7	TGTGCCAGCTCGGGGACTAGCGGGAGAGCCTACGAGCAGTACTTC	CASSGTSGRAYEQYF
15	TRBV29-1	few	TRBD1	TRBJ2-7	TGCAGCGTTCCTCGACAGGGGAGCGGTTCTCACGAGCAGTACTTC	CSVPRQGSGSHEQYF
13	TRBV12-3/TRBV12-4	few	.	TRBJ2-3	TGTGCCAGCAGTTTATACGGTCCAGATACGCAGTATTTT	CASSLYGPDTQYF
12	TRBV6-5	once	.	TRBJ1-2	TGTGCCAGCAGTTACTCGGGGTATGGCTACACCTTC	CASSYSGYGYTF
15	TRBV18	.	.	TRBJ2-2	TGTGCCAGCTCACCGCGACAGGGAGGCACCGGGGAGCTGTTTTTT	CASSPRQGGTGELFF
16	TRBV7-3	.	TRBD2	TRBJ2-2	TGTGCCAGCAGCTCCACGGGGGGACCTTTTGGCGGGGAGCTGTTTTTT	CASSSTGGPFGGELFF
15	TRBV5-1	.	TRBD2	TRBJ2-5	TGCGCCAGCAGCAGAAGTCTAGCGGGGGCAGAGACCCAGTACTTC	CASSRSLAGAETQYF
16	TRBV28	few	.	TRBJ1-1	TGTGCCAGCACCCCTCTGGCAGGGCGCATCGACACTGAAGCTTTCTTT	CASTPLAGRIDTEAFF
12	TRBV3-1/TRBV3-2	.	.	TRBJ2-2	TGTGCCAGCAGCCATAGGGACCGGGAGCTGTTTTTT	CASSHRDRELFF
15	TRBV7-2	.	.	TRBJ1-5	TGTGCCAGCAGCTTAGTTGGGGGGTTAAATCAGCCCCAGCATTTT	CASSLVGGLNQPQHF
15	TRBV4-1	.	.	TRBJ2-5	TGCGCCAGCAGCCCCCCGGGCAGCGAGGGAGAGACCCAGTACTTC	CASSPPGSEGETQYF
12	TRBV5-1	once	.	TRBJ2-5	TGCGCCAGCAGCGAACAGCAAGAGACCCAGTACTTC	CASSEQQETQYF
18	TRBV5-4	.	TRBD2	TRBJ2-4	TGTGCCAGCAGCTTTGAGCGGGGGGGAACTCTAGCCAAAAACATTCAGTACTTC	CASSFERGGTLAKNIQYF
16	TRBV10-2	.	.	TRBJ1-6	TGCGCCAGCAGTGATTTTACAGGAGACCCGAATTCACCCCTCCACTTT	CASSDFTGDPNSPLHF
11	TRBV6-5	once	.	TRBJ1-1	TGTGCCAGCAGTAGGGACACTGAAGCTTTCTTT	CASSRDTEAFF
15	TRBV7-8	once	.	TRBJ1-1	TGTGCCAGCAGCTTAGCAGGGCTCGGTAACACTGAAGCTTTCTTT	CASSLAGLGNTEAFF
12	TRBV10-1	once	.	TRBJ2-7	TGCGCCAGCGGAGCCGACTATTCCGAGCAGTACTTC	CASGADYSEQYF
14	TRBV7-9	.	.	TRBJ1-4	TGTGCCAGCAGCTTTCGCGGGGTAAATGAAAAACTGTTTTTT	CASSFRGVNEKLFF
15	TRBV6-5	.	TRBD1	TRBJ1-4	TGTGCCAGCAGTTACGCCGGGACAGGGGAGAAAAAACTGTTTTTT	CASSYAGTGEKKLFF
16	TRBV18	few	.	TRBJ2-2	TGTGCCAGCTCACCATACCCGGGGTCGAACACCGGGGAGCTGTTTTTT	CASSPYPGSNTGELFF
15	TRBV7-8	.	TRBD2	TRBJ2-5	TGTGCCAGCAGCTTAGGACGGGGGGGCCAAGAGACCCAGTACTTC	CASSLGRGGQETQYF
14	TRBV5-1	.	TRBD1	TRBJ1-2	TGCGCCAGCAGCTGGACCGGGACAGTCTCTGGCTACACCTTC	CASSWTGTVSGYTF
17	TRBV10-2	.	TRBD1	TRBJ1-2	TGCGCCAGCAACCCCGGGACAGGGATTAGGGGGGGCTATGGCTACACCTTC	CASNPGTGIRGGYGYTF
15	TRBV7-3	.	TRBD1	TRBJ2-1	TGTGCCAGCAGCTGGGACAGGGGAGGGTACAATGAGCAGTTCTTC	CASSWDRGGYNEQFF
13	TRBV28	.	.	TRBJ1-1	TGTGCCAGCAGTTTAGCCTTGAACACTGAAGCTTTCTTT	CASSLALNTEAFF
16	TRBV7-2	.	TRBD1	TRBJ1-2	TGTGCCAGCAGCTTTGACTCAGGGGGGGCTAACTATGGCTACACCTTC	CASSFDSGGANYGYTF
14	TRBV25-1	.	.	TRBJ2-1	TGTGCCAGCAGTGAAGTCACTCCGGCTAGGGAGCAGTTCTTC	CASSEVTPAREQFF
15	TRBV7-3	.	TRBD2	TRBJ2-1	TGTGCCAGCAGCTCCTCAACCCCGGGAGGCAATGAGCAGTTCTTC	CASSSSTPGGNEQFF
15	TRBV7-9	.	.	TRBJ1-1	TGTGCCAGCAGCTTAGCGGCGGCGACCGGAACTGAAGCTTTCTTT	CASSLAAATGTEAFF
16	TRBV11-1	.	.	TRBJ2-3	TGTGCCAGCAGCCCACCGGGGGTTCGCCGCACAGATACGCAGTATTTT	CASSPPGVRRTDTQYF
19	TRBV9	.	.	TRBJ2-3	TGTGCCAGCAGCCCCTACCGTGGGCTCTCCTCCCAAAGCACAGATACGCAGTATTTT	CASSPYRGLSSQSTDTQYF
16	TRBV11-2	.	TRBD1	TRBJ2-7	TGTGCCAGCAGCTTAGAATCTGGACAGGGAAGGTACGAGCAGTACTTC	CASSLESGQGRYEQYF
15	TRBV28	.	.	TRBJ1-5	TGTGCCAGCAGTTCCAGTAGCTATAGCAATCAGCCCCAGCATTTT	CASSSSSYSNQPQHF
11	TRBV7-9	.	.	TRBJ2-2	TGTGCCAGCCCAGGAGGCGGGGAGCTGTTTTTT	CASPGGGELFF
16	TRBV27	.	TRBD2	TRBJ2-2	TGTGCCAGCAGTTTAGAACTAGCGGGGGTGACCGGGGAGCTGTTTTTT	CASSLELAGVTGELFF
18	TRBV6-1	.	.	TRBJ2-1	TGTGCCAGCAGTGGTCGAGGATTCTTTACAAGCTCCTACAATGAGCAGTTCTTC	CASSGRGFFTSSYNEQFF
13	TRBV2	.	.	TRBJ2-3	TGTGCCAGCAGTTCTACCTACACAGATACGCAGTATTTT	CASSSTYTDTQYF
15	TRBV5-1	.	.	TRBJ1-5	TGCGCCAGCAGCTTGGTTAGCGGGGGCCATCAGCCCCAGCATTTT	CASSLVSGGHQPQHF
17	TRBV28	few	TRBD1	TRBJ2-2	TGTGCCAGCAGTTTAAGTGTATTAGGGGGCGCGGCCGGGGAGCTGTTTTTT	CASSLSVLGGAAGELFF
15	TRBV27	.	TRBD1	TRBJ2-1	TGTGCCAGCAGTCCCTGGACAGGGGCTTACAATGAGCAGTTCTTC	CASSPWTGAYNEQFF
12	TRBV7-9	.	.	TRBJ1-1	TGTGCCAGCAGCTTAGGAGAGACTGAAGCTTTCTTT	CASSLGETEAFF
15	TRBV25-1	.	.	TRBJ1-6	TGTGCCAGCGCGAGGGGGGGCGAGAAGTATTCACCCCTCCACTTT	CASARGGEKYSPLHF